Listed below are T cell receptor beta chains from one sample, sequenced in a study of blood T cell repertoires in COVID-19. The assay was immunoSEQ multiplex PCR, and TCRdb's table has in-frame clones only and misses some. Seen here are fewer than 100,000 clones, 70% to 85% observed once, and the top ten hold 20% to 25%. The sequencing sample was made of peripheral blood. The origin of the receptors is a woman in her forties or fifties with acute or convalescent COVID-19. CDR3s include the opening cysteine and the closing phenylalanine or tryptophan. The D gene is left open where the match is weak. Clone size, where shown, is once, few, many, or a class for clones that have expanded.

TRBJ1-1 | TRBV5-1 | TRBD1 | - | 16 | TGCGCCAGCAGCTTTACAGGGGGCAGGGGTGACACTGAAGCTTTCTTT | CASSFTGGRGDTEAFF
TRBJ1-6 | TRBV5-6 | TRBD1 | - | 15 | TGTGCCAGCAGATCAGCGGGACAGGGGAATTCACCCCTCCACTTT | CASRSAGQGNSPLHF
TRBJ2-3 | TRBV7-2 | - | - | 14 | TGTGCCAGCAGCTTAAACAGGGATGGGAATACGCAGTATTTT | CASSLNRDGNTQYF
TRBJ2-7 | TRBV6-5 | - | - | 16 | TGTGCCAGCAGTTACATCCTACCTAACCTCGGGGACGAGCAGTACTTC | CASSYILPNLGDEQYF
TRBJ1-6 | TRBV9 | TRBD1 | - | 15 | TGTGCCAGCAGCGCACGGACAGGGAGCAATTCACCCCTCCACTTT | CASSARTGSNSPLHF
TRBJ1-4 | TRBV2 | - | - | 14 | TGTGCCAGCAGAGTGCGGGCCGTTAATGAAAAACTGTTTTTT | CASRVRAVNEKLFF
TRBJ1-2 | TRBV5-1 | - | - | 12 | TGCGCCAGCAGCTTGGTCTCCTCTGGCTACACCTTC | CASSLVSSGYTF
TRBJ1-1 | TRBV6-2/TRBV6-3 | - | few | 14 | TGTGCCAGCAGTTACCGACGGGTGAACACTGAAGCTTTCTTT | CASSYRRVNTEAFF
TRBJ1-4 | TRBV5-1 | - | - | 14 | TGCGCCAGCAGCTTCGACAGGCCGGGCGAAAAACTGTTTTTT | CASSFDRPGEKLFF
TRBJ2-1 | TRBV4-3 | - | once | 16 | TGCGCCAGCAGCCAAGAGAGGCTGACAGCTCTCAATGAGCAGTTCTTC | CASSQERLTALNEQFF
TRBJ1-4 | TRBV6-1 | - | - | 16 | TGTGCCAGCAGTGGCCGGAGCAGCGCAACTAATGAAAAACTGTTTTTT | CASSGRSSATNEKLFF
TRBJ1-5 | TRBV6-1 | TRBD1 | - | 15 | TGTGCCAGCAGAAATGCGGGACAGAGCAATCAGCCCCAGCATTTT | CASRNAGQSNQPQHF
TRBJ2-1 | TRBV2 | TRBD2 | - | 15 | TGTGCCAGCAGCACCACTAGCGGGGCCAGGATTGAGCAGTTCTTC | CASSTTSGARIEQFF
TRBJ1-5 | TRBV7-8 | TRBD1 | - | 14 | TGTGCCAGCAGCCCCGGACAGGGGATTCAGCCCCAGCATTTT | CASSPGQGIQPQHF
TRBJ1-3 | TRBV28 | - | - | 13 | TGTGCCAGCGAGAACAGGGCGCGAAACACCATATATTTT | CASENRARNTIYF
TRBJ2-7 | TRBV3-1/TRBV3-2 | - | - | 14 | TGTGCCAGCAGCCCGGCGGGGCCGGGGTACGAGCAGTACTTC | CASSPAGPGYEQYF
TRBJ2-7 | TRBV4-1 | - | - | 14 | TGCGCCAGCAGCCAAGGTGGCAGGGACTACGAGCAGTACTTC | CASSQGGRDYEQYF
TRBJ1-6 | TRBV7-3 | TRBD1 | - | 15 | TGTGCCAGCAGCTCGAAGGGGGCAGGGACCTCACCCCTCCACTTT | CASSSKGAGTSPLHF
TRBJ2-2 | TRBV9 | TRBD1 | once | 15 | TGTGCCAGCAGCGAGGCCGGGACAGGGGGCGGGGAGCTGTTTTTT | CASSEAGTGGGELFF
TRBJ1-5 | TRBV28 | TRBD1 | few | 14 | TGTGCCAGCAGTTCAGGGGGCAGGAGTCAGCCCCAGCATTTT | CASSSGGRSQPQHF
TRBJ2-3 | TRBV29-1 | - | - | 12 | TGCAGCGTTGACCCTAGCACAGATACGCAGTATTTT | CSVDPSTDTQYF
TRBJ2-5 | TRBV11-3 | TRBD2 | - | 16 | TGTGCCAGCAGCGGGGCGAGCGGGGGGGTCCAAGAGACCCAGTACTTC | CASSGASGGVQETQYF
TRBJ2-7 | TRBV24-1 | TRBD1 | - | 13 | TGTGCCACCAGTGACAGGGGGACCTACGAGCAGTACTTC | CATSDRGTYEQYF
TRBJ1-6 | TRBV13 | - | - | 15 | TGTGCCAGCAGCGGCGGGGTTCTCAGTAATTCACCCCTCCACTTT | CASSGGVLSNSPLHF
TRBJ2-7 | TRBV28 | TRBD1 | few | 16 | TGTGCCAGCAGTCCCCCTCCCTATCGGACAGGCTACGAGCAGTACTTC | CASSPPPYRTGYEQYF
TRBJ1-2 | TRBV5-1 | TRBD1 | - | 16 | TGCGCCAGCAGCCCCCGGGGACAGCAGGACAACTATGGCTACACCTTC | CASSPRGQQDNYGYTF
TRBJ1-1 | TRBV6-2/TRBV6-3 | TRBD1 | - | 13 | TGTGCCAGCAGTACACAGGGGTATACTGAAGCTTTCTTT | CASSTQGYTEAFF
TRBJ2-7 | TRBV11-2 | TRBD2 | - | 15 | TGTGCCAGCAGCTCAACCGGGACTAGCGGGAGGGAGCAGTACTTC | CASSSTGTSGREQYF
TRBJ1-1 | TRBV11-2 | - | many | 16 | TGTGCCAGCAGCTTAGCCTGGGGCAATAAGTTCACTGAAGCTTTCTTT | CASSLAWGNKFTEAFF
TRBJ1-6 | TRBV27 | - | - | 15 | TGTGCCAGCAGTTTGGAGGATTCCGGTAATTCACCCCTCCACTTT | CASSLEDSGNSPLHF
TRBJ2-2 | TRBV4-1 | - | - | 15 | TGCGCCAGCAGCGGGCCCGGTCGAAACACCGGGGAGCTGTTTTTT | CASSGPGRNTGELFF
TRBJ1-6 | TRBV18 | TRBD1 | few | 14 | TGTGCCAGCTCGACAGGGAGACCTGATTCACCCCTCCACTTT | CASSTGRPDSPLHF
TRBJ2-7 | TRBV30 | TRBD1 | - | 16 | TGTGCCTGGCAATCGAACCGATGGGACAGGGACTACGAGCAGTACTTC | CAWQSNRWDRDYEQYF
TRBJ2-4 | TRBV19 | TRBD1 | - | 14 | TGTGCCAGTAGTCGGGGGACAGGTCAAAACATTCAGTACTTC | CASSRGTGQNIQYF
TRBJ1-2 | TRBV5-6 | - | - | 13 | TGTGCCACCGCTCCCCAGGGGAGAAATGGCTACACCTTC | CATAPQGRNGYTF
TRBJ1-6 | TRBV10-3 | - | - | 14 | TGTGCCATCAGTGAGCTACTCTATAATTCACCCCTCCACTTT | CAISELLYNSPLHF
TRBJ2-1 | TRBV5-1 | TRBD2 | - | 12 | TGCGCCAGCAGGATTAGCGGGAGTGAGCAGTTCTTC | CASRISGSEQFF
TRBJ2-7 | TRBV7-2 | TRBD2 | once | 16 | TGTGCCAGCAGCTTTAGTAGCGGGGGATTCCCCTACGAGCAGTACTTC | CASSFSSGGFPYEQYF
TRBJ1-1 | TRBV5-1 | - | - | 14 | TGCGCCAGCAGCTTGTACGAATCTAGGACTGAAGCTTTCTTT | CASSLYESRTEAFF
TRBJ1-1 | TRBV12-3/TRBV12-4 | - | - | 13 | TGTGCCAGCAGTTTAGACAGGCCCACTGAAGCTTTCTTT | CASSLDRPTEAFF
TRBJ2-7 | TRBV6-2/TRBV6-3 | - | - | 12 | TGTGCCAGCAGTTACTCACAGGCTAGACTCTGGTTC | CASSYSQARLWF
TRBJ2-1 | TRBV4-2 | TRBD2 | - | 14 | TGTGCCAGCAGCCGGACTAGCGGTTACAATGAGCAGTTCTTC | CASSRTSGYNEQFF
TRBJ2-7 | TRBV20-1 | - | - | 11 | TGCAGTGCCCGCCGGGGAGGTGTGCAGTACTTC | CSARRGGVQYF
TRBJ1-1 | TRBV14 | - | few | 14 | TGTGCCAGCAGCCAAATCGGTACGTACACTGAAGCTTTCTTT | CASSQIGTYTEAFF
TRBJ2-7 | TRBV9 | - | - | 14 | TGTGCCAGCAGCGTAGAAGGAGAAAAGGACGAGCAGTACTTC | CASSVEGEKDEQYF
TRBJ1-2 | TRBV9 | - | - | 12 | TGTGCCAGCAGCCCAGGACAGTTAGGCTACACCTTC | CASSPGQLGYTF
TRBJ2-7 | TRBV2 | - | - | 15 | TGTGCCAGCAGTGAATGGGCAGGTCAGGACTACGAGCAGTACTTC | CASSEWAGQDYEQYF
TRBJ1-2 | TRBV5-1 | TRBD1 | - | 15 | TGCGCCAGCAGCTTAGGACAGGGCCCCTCTTATGGCTACACCTTC | CASSLGQGPSYGYTF
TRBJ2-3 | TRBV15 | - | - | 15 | TGTGCCACCCGACAAGGGGTATCCTTCACAGATACGCAGTATTTT | CATRQGVSFTDTQYF
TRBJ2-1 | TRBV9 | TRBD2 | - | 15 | TGTGCCAGCAGTATCCTCGCGGGAGGGCCGGATGAGCAGTTCTTC | CASSILAGGPDEQFF
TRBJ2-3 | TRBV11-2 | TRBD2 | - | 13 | TGTGCCAGCAGGGGGGGGATCACAGATACGCAGTATTTT | CASRGGITDTQYF